This note documents a single TCR beta chain sequence. Its antigen remains unidentified. The sample is drawn from a study of shared clonotypes between healthy human individuals. Study-wide results and caveats: What naive subsets generally showed was a larger estimated richness than memory subsets showed.

Trimming removed 9 bases from V and 2 bases from J; junction bases left unmatched: 11. From germline, CDR1 is LNHNV and CDR2 YYDKDF (reference sequence). The CDR3 covers 17 residues. Free of recent acute infections or vaccinations, the donors were healthy HIV-negative adults. The data were produced by immunoSEQ multiplex PCR, yet TCRdb's version contains in-frame clones alone and is incomplete. Of about 380,000 clones in the sample, just over 95% were seen once. This sequence joins TRBV15 and TRBJ1-5, with 12 bases fitting TRBD1. Source material: memory CD8+ T cells sorted from blood. Indicated subset: CD45RO+ cells pooled with CCR7-negative TemRA cells. The sequence derives from a man aged 25 to 45 in good health. The CDR3 loop is CATTPGQGARGNQPQHF. Written as DNA, the CDR3 is TGTGCCACGACACCGGGACAGGGGGCGCGTGGCAATCAGCCCCAGCATTTT.